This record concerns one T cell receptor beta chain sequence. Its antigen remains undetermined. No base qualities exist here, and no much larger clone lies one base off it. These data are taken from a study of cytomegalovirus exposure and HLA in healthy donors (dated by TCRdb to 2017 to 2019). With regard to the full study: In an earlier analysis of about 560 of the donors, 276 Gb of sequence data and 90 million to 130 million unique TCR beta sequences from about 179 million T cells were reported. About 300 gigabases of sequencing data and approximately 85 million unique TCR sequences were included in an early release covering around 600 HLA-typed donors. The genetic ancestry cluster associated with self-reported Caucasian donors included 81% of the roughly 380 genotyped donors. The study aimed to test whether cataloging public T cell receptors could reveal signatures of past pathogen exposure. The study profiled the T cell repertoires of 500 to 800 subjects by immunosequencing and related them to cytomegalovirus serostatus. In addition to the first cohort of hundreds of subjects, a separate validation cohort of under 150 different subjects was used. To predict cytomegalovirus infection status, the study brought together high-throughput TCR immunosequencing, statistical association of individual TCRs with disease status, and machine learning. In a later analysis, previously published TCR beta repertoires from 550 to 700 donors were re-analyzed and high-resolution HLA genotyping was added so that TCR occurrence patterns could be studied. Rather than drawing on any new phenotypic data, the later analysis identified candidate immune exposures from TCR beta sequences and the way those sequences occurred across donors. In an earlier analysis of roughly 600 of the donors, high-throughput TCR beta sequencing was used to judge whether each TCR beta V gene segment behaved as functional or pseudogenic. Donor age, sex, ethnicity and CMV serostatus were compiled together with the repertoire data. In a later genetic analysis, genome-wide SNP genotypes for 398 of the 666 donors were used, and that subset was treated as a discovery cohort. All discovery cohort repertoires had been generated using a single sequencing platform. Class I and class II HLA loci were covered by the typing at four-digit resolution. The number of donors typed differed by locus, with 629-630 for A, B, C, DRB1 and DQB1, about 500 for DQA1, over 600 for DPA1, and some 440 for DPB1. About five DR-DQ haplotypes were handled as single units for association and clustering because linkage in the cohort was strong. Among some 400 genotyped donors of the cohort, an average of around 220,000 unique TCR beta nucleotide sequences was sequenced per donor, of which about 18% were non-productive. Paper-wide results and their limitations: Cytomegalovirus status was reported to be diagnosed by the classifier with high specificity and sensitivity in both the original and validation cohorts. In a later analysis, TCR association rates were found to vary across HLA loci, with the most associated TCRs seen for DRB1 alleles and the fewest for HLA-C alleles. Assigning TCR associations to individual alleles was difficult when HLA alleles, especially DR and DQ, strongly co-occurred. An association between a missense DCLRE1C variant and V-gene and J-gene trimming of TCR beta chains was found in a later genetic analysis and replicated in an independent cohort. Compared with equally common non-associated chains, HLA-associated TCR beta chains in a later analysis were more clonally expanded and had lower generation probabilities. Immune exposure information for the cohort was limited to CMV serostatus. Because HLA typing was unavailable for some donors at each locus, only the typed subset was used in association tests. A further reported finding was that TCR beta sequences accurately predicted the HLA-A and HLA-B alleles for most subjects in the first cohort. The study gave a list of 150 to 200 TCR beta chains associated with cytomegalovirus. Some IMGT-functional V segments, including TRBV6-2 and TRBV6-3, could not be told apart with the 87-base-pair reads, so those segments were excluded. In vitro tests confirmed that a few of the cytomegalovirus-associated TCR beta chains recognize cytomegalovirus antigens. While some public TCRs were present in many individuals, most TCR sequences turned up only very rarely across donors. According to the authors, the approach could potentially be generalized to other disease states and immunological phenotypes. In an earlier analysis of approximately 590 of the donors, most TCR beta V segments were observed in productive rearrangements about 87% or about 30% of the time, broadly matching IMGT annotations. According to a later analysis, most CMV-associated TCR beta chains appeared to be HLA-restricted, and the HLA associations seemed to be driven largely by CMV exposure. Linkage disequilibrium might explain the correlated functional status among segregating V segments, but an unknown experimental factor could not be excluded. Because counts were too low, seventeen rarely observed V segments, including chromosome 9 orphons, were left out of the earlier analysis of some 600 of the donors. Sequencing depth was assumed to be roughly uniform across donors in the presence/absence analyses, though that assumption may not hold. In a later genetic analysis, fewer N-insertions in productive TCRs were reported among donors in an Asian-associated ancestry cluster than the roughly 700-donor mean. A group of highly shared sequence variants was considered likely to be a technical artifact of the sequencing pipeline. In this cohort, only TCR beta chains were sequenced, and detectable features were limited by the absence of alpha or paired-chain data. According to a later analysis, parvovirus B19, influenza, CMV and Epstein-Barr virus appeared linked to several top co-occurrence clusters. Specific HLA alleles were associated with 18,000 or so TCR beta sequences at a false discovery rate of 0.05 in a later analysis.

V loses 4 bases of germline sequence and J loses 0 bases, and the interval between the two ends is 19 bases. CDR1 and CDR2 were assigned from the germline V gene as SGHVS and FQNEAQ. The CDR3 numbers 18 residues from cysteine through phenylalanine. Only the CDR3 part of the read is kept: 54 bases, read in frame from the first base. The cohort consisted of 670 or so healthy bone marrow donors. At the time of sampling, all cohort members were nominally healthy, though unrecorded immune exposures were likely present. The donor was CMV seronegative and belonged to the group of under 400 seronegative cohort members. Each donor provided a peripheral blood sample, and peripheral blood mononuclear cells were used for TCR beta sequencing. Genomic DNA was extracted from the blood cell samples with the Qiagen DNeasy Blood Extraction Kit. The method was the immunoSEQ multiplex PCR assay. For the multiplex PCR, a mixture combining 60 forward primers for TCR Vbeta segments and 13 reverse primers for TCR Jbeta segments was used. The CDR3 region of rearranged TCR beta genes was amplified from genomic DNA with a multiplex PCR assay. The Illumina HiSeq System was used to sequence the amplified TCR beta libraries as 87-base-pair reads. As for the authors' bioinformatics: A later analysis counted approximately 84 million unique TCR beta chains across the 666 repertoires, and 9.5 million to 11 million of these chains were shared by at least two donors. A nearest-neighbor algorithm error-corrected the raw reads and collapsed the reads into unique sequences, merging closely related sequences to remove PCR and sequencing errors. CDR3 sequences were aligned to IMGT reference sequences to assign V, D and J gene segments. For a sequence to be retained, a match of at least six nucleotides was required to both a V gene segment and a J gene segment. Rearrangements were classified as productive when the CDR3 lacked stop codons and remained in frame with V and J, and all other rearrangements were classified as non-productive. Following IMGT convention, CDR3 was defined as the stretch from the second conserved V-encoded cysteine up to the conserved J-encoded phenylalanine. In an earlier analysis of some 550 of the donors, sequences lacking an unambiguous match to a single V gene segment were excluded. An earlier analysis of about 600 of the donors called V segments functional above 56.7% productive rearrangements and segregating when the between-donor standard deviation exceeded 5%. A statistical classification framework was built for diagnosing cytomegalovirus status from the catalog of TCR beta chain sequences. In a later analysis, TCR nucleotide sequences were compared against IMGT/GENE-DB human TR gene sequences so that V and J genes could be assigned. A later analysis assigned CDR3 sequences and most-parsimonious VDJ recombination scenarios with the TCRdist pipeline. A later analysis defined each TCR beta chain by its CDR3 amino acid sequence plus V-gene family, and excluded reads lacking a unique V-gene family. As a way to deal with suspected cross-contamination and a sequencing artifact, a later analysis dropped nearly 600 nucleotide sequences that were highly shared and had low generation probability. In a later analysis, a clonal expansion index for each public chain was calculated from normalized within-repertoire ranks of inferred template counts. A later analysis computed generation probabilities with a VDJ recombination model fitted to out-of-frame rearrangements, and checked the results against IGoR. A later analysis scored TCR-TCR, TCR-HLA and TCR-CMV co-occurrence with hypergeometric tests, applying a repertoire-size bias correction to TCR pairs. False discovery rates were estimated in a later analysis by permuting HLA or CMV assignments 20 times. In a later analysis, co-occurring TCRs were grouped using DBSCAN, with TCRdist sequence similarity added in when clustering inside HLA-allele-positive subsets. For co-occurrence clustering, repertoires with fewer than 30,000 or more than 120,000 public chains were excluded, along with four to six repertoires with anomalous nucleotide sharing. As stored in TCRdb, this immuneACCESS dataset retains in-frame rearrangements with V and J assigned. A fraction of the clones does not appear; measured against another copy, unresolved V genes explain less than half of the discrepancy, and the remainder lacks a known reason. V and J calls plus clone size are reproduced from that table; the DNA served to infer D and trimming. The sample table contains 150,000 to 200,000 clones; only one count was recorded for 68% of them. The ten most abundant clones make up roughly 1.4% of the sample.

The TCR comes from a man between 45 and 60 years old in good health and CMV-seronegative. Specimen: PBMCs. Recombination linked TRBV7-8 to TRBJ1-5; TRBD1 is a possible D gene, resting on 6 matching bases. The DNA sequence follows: TGTGCCAGCAGCTCCGACAGGTACCGACCTAGTAGCAATCAGCCCCAGCATTTT. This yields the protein CASSSDRYRPSSNQPQHF.